This T cell receptor beta chain was identified during a study of CD8+CD57+ T cells in acquired aplastic anemia listed by TCRdb under 2018. Regarding the complete study: DNA extracted from sorted CD4+ and CD8+ cells had a mean of roughly 3.3 ug, with a range of roughly 0.18 to 27.4 ug. CD8+CD57+ expansion was defined as frequency above the mean frequency observed in healthy subjects.

Study-wide conclusions, independent of this receptor: No significant difference in CD8+ Simpson's diversity was found between patients and healthy controls (P=0.060). Twenty-nine CD8+ CDR3 sequences were found in both patients and controls but appeared to be highly expressed in patients and within the immunodominant clones of the patients.

Flow cytometry had shown CD8+CD57+ cell expansion in the patients selected for sequencing. Every patient had a diagnosis of severe acquired aplastic anemia based on International Study of Aplastic Anemia and Agranulocytosis and Camitta criteria. Patients had received no therapy at the time of blood sampling. In this study, sorted CD4+ and CD8+ T cells from the blood of healthy subjects and of severe aplastic anemia patients had their TCR repertoires deep-sequenced. Patients were enrolled under clinicaltrials.gov protocols 00001620, 01623167, 00001397, 00071045, 00081523 and 00961064 in the USA. Ficoll-Paque density gradient centrifugation was used to isolate peripheral blood mononuclear cells. CD4+ and CD8+ T cells were sorted by FACS or magnetic beads before DNA extraction. TCR beta VDJ combination and CDR3 sequence profiling used genomic DNA as the template. An Illumina HiSeq 2000 was the platform used for TCR repertoire sequencing. From the authors' description of their analysis: Repertoires were assessed using TRBV/TRBJ rearrangement plots, CDR3 size and DJ length profiles, and Simpson's diversity index. The most abundant DNA sequence in the deep sequencing data was defined as the immunodominant clone. CDR3 amino acid sequences were checked for sharing across subjects and were also compared against the VDJdb database and published repertoires. Through fastp at Q25 and MiXCR, TCRdb rebuilt clones from the public reads, retaining in-frame beta chains. Under each unique CDR3 protein, matching rows form one entry showing the most common genes and DNA. The V and J calls shown here were made by TCRdb, not taken from the authors' results. Counted in this sample were more than 150,000 distinct CDR3 sequences; almost 50% of them appeared once. Jointly, the top ten make up approximately 13% of the sample.

As to this clonotype: It lacks a known antigen. Because the CDR3 is missing its conserved closing phenylalanine or tryptophan, this is likely a read error.

V is cut by 4 bases and J by 0 bases, and the space between the germline ends is 9 bases. The CDR3 spans 14 amino acids, including both terminal residues. Kept here is only the CDR3 DNA, which spans 42 bases and is read in frame from base 1. The germline V gene supplies CDR1 SGHDN and CDR2 FVKESK. The rearrangement joined TRBV14 to TRBJ1-1; TRBD1 might be the D gene, on 5 matching bases. The TCR sequence derives from a human donor with aplastic anemia. The sample taken for sequencing was sorted CD4+, CD8+, or CD8+CD57+ T cells (not recorded which) from PBMCs. The sequence in DNA is TGTGCCAGCAGCCTCGGACACATGAACACTGAAGCTTTCCTT. This is translated as CASSLGHMNTEAFL.